This T cell receptor (beta chain) was sequenced during a study of shared clonotypes between healthy human individuals. About the research overall: Sampling drew on donors who were a couple of women and a few men aged 18 to 49. Study findings and constraints: Since donors were few, the genetic and exposure-history diversity represented was limited.

Original processing notes: Junction-only sequences without quality scores came from ImmunoSEQ, so filtering differed. Produced via immunoSEQ multiplex PCR; TCRdb's table is partial and in-frame only. That table supplies the V and J calls and clone size; D and trimming were determined from the DNA. The data show about 1.5 million clones, 95% to 99% seen once. CDR3 length equals 17 residues. Trimming took off 3 bases at V and 6 bases at J, with 23 bases between the two ends. Germline V gene lookup returns CDR1 SGDLS and CDR2 YYNGEE. As concerns this clone: Its antigen is as yet unknown.

This sequence originates from a man aged 30-40 years in good health. Sequencing was carried out using naive CD4+ T cells sorted from blood. Subset reported: CD45RA+ positively selected. The J gene is TRBJ2-3, the V gene TRBV9, with D perhaps TRBD1 (6 bases). Written as DNA, the CDR3 is TGTGCCAGCAGCGGCCATGGGGGCGGGTCCTTGTCGGATACGCAGTATTTT. It encodes CASSGHGGGSLSDTQYF.